The T cell receptor (beta chain) under discussion was sequenced for a study of shared clonotypes between healthy human individuals. It was 250 to 350 ng DNA, some 28,000 T cell genomes, that went into each replicate PCR of unsorted PBMC. Authors' methods: Junction-only immunoSEQ sequences carried no quality scores, so filtering differed. Method: immunoSEQ multiplex PCR; TCRdb's copy keeps in-frame clones and lacks some. V and J calls and clone size are as listed in that table; D and trimming were resolved from the DNA. The data hold 450,000 to 550,000 clones, with approximately 85% observed a single time. The V and J ends lost 6 bases and 2 bases, in that order; junction bases with no gene match: 5. CDR3 length: 15 amino acids. The germline V gene has CDR1 KGHSH and CDR2 LQKENI. Regarding the study as a whole: Owing to a small donor count, the genetic and exposure-history diversity represented was limited.

Concerning this clone: Its matching antigen is unknown.

This chain links TRBV18 with TRBJ2-7, with 12 bases identical to TRBD2. This TCR was sampled from a woman aged 40 to 55 in good health. Some clones in this sample may be carry-over from other donors' samples. Specimen: PBMCs. The CDR3: CASSLTSGGTYEQYF. As DNA, the CDR3 is TGTGCCAGCTCGCTGACTAGCGGGGGAACCTACGAGCAGTACTTC.